A selection of T cell receptor beta chains follows, all from one sample in a study of cytomegalovirus exposure and HLA in healthy donors. The data were produced by immunoSEQ multiplex PCR, yet TCRdb's version contains in-frame clones alone and is incomplete. The table records tens of thousands of clones, roughly three fifths of them present only once. The material sequenced was PBMCs. Source of these receptors: a woman under 40 in good health and CMV-seronegative. Both conserved end residues are part of each CDR3. Fields, in order: D gene, V gene, J gene, clone size, CDR3 DNA, CDR3 protein. A D gene is named only where the DNA matches it firmly. Clone size is given for some rows only: seen once, a few or many times, or a class if the clone is expanded.

D: NA
V: TRBV29-1
J: TRBJ1-2
size: NA
DNA: TGCAGCGTTGGGAGGGAGACAGTGGACTATGGCTACACCTTC
CDR3: CSVGRETVDYGYTF

D: NA
V: TRBV28
J: TRBJ2-1
size: NA
DNA: TGTGCCAGCAGTTCAACCGGGTTCTACAATGAGCAGTTCTTC
CDR3: CASSSTGFYNEQFF

D: NA
V: TRBV9
J: TRBJ2-3
size: few
DNA: TGTGCCAGCAGCGTAGACGGCGGCGGCACAGATACGCAGTATTTT
CDR3: CASSVDGGGTDTQYF

D: TRBD1
V: TRBV29-1
J: TRBJ2-7
size: few
DNA: TGCAGCGTAGAACTCCCGGGACAGGGGGTGTACGAGCAGTACTTC
CDR3: CSVELPGQGVYEQYF

D: NA
V: TRBV4-1
J: TRBJ2-5
size: NA
DNA: TGCGCCAGCAGCGTCACGGGGAAATTGCAAGAGACCCAGTACTTC
CDR3: CASSVTGKLQETQYF

D: NA
V: TRBV5-1
J: TRBJ1-1
size: NA
DNA: TGCGCCAGCAGGGCGTCCGGGGTGAGGACTGAAGCTTTCTTT
CDR3: CASRASGVRTEAFF

D: NA
V: TRBV10-1
J: TRBJ2-5
size: NA
DNA: TGCGCCAGCAGGAGGACAGTCCAAGAGACCCAGTACTTC
CDR3: CASRRTVQETQYF

D: NA
V: TRBV28
J: TRBJ1-2
size: NA
DNA: TGTGCCAGCACCTCCGGGACACCTTTCTACTCCTTC
CDR3: CASTSGTPFYSF

D: TRBD1
V: TRBV2
J: TRBJ2-3
size: NA
DNA: TGTGCCAGCAGCGAAACAGGGGGTAGCACCACAGATACGCAGTATTTT
CDR3: CASSETGGSTTDTQYF

D: NA
V: TRBV27
J: TRBJ1-3
size: NA
DNA: TGTGCCAGCAGTCCTGGACGGAGGGGACTCTTAAGGGCTGGAAACACCATATATTTT
CDR3: CASSPGRRGLLRAGNTIYF